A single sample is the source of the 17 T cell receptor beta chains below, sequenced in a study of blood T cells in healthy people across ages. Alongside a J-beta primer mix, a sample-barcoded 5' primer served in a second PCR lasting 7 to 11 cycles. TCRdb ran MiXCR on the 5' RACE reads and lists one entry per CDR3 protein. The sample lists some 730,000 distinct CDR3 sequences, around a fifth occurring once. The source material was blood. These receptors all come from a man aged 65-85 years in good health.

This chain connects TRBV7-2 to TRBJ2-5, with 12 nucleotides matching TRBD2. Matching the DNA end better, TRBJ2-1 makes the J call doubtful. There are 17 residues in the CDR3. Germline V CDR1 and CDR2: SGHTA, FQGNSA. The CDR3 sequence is CASSPSGGLAGGNEQFF. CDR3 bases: TGTGCCAGTTCCCCATCGGGGGGACTAGCGGGCGGCAATGAGCAGTTCTTC.

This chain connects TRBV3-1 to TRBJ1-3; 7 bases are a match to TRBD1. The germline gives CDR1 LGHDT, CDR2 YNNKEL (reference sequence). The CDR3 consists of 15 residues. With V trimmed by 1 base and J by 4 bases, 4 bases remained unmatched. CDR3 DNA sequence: TGTGCCAGCAGCCAAGCGACAGGGTACGGAAACACCATATATTTT. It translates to CASSQATGYGNTIYF.

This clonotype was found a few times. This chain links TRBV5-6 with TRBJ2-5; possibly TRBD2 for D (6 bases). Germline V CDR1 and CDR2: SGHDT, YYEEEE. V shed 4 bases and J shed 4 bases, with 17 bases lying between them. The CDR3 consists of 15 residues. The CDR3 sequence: CASSPREVGGETQYF. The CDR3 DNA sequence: TGTGCCAGCAGCCCAAGGGAGGTTGGTGGAGAGACCCAGTACTTC.

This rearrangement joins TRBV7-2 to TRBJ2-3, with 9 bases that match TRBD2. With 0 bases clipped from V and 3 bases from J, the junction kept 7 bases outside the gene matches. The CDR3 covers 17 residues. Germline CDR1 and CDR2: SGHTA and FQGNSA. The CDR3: CASSLALAGGLTDTQYF. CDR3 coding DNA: TGTGCCAGCAGCTTAGCGCTGGCGGGGGGGCTTACAGATACGCAGTATTTT.

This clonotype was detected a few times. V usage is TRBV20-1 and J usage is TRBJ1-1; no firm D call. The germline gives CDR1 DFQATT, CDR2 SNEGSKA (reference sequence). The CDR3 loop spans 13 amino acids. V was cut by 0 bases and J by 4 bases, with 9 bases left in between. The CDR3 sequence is CSARDGFLTEAFF. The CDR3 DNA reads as TGCAGTGCTAGAGATGGGTTTCTCACTGAAGCTTTCTTT.

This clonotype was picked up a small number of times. The DNA of the CDR3 is TGTGCCAGGACACAGCCGTCGAACACTGAAGCTTTCTTT. Encoded protein: CARTQPSNTEAFF. This sequence joins TRBV2 and TRBJ1-1; D is unresolved. This CDR3 has 13 residues. V was trimmed by 9 bases and J by 1 base, leaving 12 bases between them. CDR1 is SNHLY and CDR2 is FYNNEI in the germline V gene. The complete variable domain, with remaining parts taken from reference TRBV2 and TRBJ1-1, reads EPEVTQTPSHQVTQMGQEVILRCVPISNHLYFYWYRQILGQKVEFLVSFYNNEISEKSEIFDDQFSVERPDGSNFTLKIRSTKLEDSAMYFCARTQPSNTEAFFGQGTRLTVV.

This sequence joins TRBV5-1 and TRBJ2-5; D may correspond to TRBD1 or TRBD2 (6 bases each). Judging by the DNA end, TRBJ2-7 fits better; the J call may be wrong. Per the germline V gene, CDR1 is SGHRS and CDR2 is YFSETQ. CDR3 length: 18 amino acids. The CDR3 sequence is CASSSQGRGPTGAYEQYF. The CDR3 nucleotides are TGCGCCAGCAGCTCTCAAGGACGGGGGCCCACTGGCGCCTACGAGCAGTACTTC.

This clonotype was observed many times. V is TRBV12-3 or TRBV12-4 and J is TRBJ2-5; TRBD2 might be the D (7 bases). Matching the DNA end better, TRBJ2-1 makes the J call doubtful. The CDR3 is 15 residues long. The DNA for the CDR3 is TGTGCCAGCAGTCCCCGGGGGGCTAGCTACAATGAGCAGTTCTTC. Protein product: CASSPRGASYNEQFF.

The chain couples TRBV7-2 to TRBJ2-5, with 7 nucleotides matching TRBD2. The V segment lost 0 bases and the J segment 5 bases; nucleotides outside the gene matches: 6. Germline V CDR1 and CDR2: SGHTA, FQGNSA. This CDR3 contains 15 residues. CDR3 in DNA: TGTGCCAGCAGCTTAGCTCTAGCGGCCCGGGAGACCCAGTACTTC. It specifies CASSLALAARETQYF.

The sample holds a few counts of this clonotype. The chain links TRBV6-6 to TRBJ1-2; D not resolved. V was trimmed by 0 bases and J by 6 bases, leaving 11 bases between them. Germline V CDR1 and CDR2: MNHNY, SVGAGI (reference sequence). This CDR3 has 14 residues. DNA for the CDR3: TGTGCCAGCAGTTACTCGGGCAGGTTGAATGGCTACACCTTC. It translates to CASSYSGRLNGYTF.

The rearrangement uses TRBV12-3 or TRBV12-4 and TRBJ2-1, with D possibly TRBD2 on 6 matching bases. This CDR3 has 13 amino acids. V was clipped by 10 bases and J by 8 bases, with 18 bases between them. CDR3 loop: CATSVGGPYEQFF. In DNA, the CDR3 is TGTGCCACGTCGGTAGGAGGGCCATATGAGCAGTTCTTC.

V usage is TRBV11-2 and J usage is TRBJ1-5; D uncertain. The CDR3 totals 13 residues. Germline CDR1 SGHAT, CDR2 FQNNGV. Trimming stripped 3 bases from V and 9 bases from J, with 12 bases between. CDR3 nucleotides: TGTGCCAGCAGCTTCAGTCTCCAGTCGCCCCAGCATTTT. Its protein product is CASSFSLQSPQHF.

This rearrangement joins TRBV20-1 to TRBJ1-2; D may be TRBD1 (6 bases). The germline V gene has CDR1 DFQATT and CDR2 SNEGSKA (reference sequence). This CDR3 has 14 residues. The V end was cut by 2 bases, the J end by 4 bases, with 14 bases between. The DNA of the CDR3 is TGCAGTGCTAGACGGACCTGGGGGGCCTATGGCTACACCTTC. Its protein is CSARRTWGAYGYTF.

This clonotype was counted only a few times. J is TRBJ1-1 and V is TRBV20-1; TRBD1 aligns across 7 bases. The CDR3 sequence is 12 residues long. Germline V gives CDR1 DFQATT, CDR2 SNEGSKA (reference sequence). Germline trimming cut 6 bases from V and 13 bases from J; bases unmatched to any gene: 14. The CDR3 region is CSAPDQGDWGFF. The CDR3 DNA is TGCAGTGCGCCGGATCAGGGGGATTGGGGTTTCTTT.

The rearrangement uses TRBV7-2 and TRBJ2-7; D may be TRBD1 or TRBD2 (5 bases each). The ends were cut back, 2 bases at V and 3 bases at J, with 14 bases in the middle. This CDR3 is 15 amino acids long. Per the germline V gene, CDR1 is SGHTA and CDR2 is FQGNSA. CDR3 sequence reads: CASSLWVAGGYEQYF. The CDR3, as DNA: TGTGCCAGCAGCTTATGGGTCGCTGGGGGCTACGAGCAGTACTTC.

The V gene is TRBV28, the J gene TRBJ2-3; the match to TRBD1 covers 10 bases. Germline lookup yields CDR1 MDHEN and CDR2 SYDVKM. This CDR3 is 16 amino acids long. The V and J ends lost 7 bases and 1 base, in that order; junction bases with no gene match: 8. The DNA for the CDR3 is TGTGCCAGCAAAAAGACAGGGGGCGTGGGCACAGATACGCAGTATTTT. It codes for CASKKTGGVGTDTQYF.

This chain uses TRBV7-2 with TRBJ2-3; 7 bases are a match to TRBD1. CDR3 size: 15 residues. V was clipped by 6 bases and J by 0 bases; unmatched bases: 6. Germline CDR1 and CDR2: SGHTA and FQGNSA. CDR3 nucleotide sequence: TGTGCCAGCAGATGGGACAGACCAAGCACAGATACGCAGTATTTT. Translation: CASRWDRPSTDTQYF.